This T cell receptor beta chain came from a study of cytomegalovirus exposure and HLA in healthy donors. As for the study in general: In a previous analysis, more than 90 million unique TCR beta sequences were found from 150 million to 200 million T cells. Study outcomes and limitations: There were some V segments, including TRBV6-2 and TRBV6-3, excluded as indistinguishable.

Vbeta (60) and Jbeta (13) primers were used in the PCR. The method was immunoSEQ multiplex PCR; TCRdb's version includes in-frame clones alone and lacks a portion of them. The sample records about 110,000 clones, about two thirds being singletons. This clone came up a few times. Its target is unknown. The CDR3 covers 14 residues. CDR1 is SGDLS, CDR2 YYNGEE, per germline. The V and J ends lost 1 base and 6 bases respectively, with 13 bases between them. The receptor's source is a man aged 30-40 years in good health and CMV-seropositive. Input material: PBMCs. The chain couples TRBV9 to TRBJ1-1; D possibly corresponds to TRBD1 (6 bases). The CDR3 region has the DNA TGTGCCAGCAGCGTATTGGGGGGGGGCCCTGAAGCTTTCTTT. Amino acids: CASSVLGGGPEAFF.